The next 12 T cell receptor beta chains were all read from a single sample in a study of blood T cells in healthy people across ages. For the second PCR, which ran for roughly 6 to 11 cycles, a sample-barcoded 5' primer and a J-beta primer mix were used. From the 5' RACE reads, TCRdb called clonotypes with MiXCR, one entry per CDR3 protein. Counted here are around 620,000 distinct CDR3 sequences, 25% to 30% occurring once; the ten biggest clones make up 15% to 20%. The sample consisted of blood. Source of these receptors: a woman in her sixties or seventies in good health.

V is TRBV6-6 and J is TRBJ2-7, with a tentative D call TRBD1 (6 bases). V was pared by 2 bases and J by 1 base, with 15 bases between. CDR1 is MNHNY and CDR2 is SVGAGI in the germline V gene (reference sequence). The CDR3 sequence is 16 residues long. The CDR3 nucleotides read TGTGCCAGCAGTTACCCCGGGACATCGGGGTCCTACGAGCAGTACTTC. This encodes CASSYPGTSGSYEQYF.

This sequence joins TRBV7-3 and TRBJ2-3; TRBD2 aligns across 12 bases. The ends lost 5 bases at V and 7 bases at J; junction bases unmatched: 4. The CDR3 length is 14 residues. Germline CDR1 is SGHTA and CDR2 is FQGTGA. The CDR3 region is CASSLAGGRHTQYF. The CDR3 DNA follows: TGTGCCAGCAGCCTAGCGGGGGGGCGTCATACGCAGTATTTT.

This clonotype turned up a few times. The V and J genes are TRBV9 and TRBJ2-5; TRBD2 aligns across 9 bases. The CDR3 loop spans 14 amino acids. V trimming: 0 bases; J trimming: 5 bases; junction bases outside the gene matches: 2. In germline, CDR1 is SGDLS, CDR2 YYNGEE. The CDR3 region has the DNA TGTGCCAGCAGCGTAGGCGGGAGGGGGGAGACCCAGTACTTC. This sequence encodes CASSVGGRGETQYF.

The chain recombines TRBV5-5 with TRBJ2-5, with D possibly being TRBD1 (5 bases). Germline CDR1 reads SGHKS; CDR2 reads YYEKEE (reference sequence). Trimming removed 0 bases at V and 0 bases at J, with 9 bases between. This CDR3 contains 15 residues. This chain's CDR3 is CASSLEGFHQETQYF. In nucleotides, the CDR3 is TGTGCCAGCAGCTTGGAGGGGTTTCACCAAGAGACCCAGTACTTC. Full variable domain (missing parts from reference TRBV5-5 and TRBJ2-5): DAGVTQSPTHLIKTRGQQVTLRCSPISGHKSVSWYQQVLGQGPQFIFQYYEKEERGRGNFPDRFSARQFPNYSSELNVNALLLGDSALYLCASSLEGFHQETQYFGPGTRLLVL.

This clonotype was seen more than once but under ten times. The J gene is TRBJ1-2, the V gene TRBV20-1; TRBD1 matches 8 bases. The germline V gene encodes CDR1 DFQATT and CDR2 SNEGSKA (reference sequence). With 5 bases clipped from V and 4 bases from J, the junction kept 9 bases outside the gene matches. This CDR3 region has 14 residues. CDR3 sequence (DNA): TGCAGTGCTTTACGGACAGGGTCAGCCTATGGCTACACCTTC. Its translation is CSALRTGSAYGYTF.

In its sample, this clonotype was seen a few times. This rearrangement joins TRBV6-6 to TRBJ1-2; 7 bases map to TRBD1. The V gene end was trimmed by 7 bases and the J gene end by 7 bases; junction bases not matched to a gene: 12. Germline loops: CDR1 MNHNY, CDR2 SVGAGI (reference sequence). CDR3 length equals 14 residues. The CDR3 sequence is CASNGLQGGRGYTF. DNA for the CDR3: TGTGCCAGCAACGGACTCCAGGGGGGTCGTGGCTACACCTTC.

This clonotype was found a few times. V usage is TRBV24-1 and J usage is TRBJ2-5; 12 bases line up with TRBD2. The CDR3 has 15 amino acids. Germline CDR1 KGHDR, CDR2 SFDVKD. The junction had 3 bases not matched to a gene; V was cut back by 3 bases and J by 5 bases. The CDR3 DNA reads TGTGCCACCAGTGATCCTGGGACTAGCGGGGAGACCCAGTACTTC. Translated, it gives CATSDPGTSGETQYF.

The chain combines TRBV29-1 with TRBJ2-5, with D possibly TRBD1 on 6 matching bases. V was shortened by 8 bases and J by 0 bases, with 7 bases between the two germline ends. Looked up from germline, CDR1 is SQVTM and CDR2 is ANQGSEA. This CDR3 region has 11 residues. CDR3 sequence (DNA): TGCAGCCACAGGGACCAAGAGACCCAGTACTTC. It specifies CSHRDQETQYF. Using reference TRBV29-1 and TRBJ2-5 for the parts outside the CDR3, the full variable domain is SAVISQKPSRDICQRGTSLTIQCQVDSQVTMMFWYRQQPGQSLTLIATANQGSEATYESGFVIDKFPISRPNLTFSTLTVSNMSPEDSSIYLCSHRDQETQYFGPGTRLLVL.

The chain has TRBV4-3 and TRBJ1-5; no reliable D call. CDR1 and CDR2 (germline): LGHNA, YSLEER. The CDR3 runs to 16 residues. V lost 1 base and J 2 bases, leaving 12 bases between the germline ends. The CDR3 bases are TGCGCCAGCAGCCAAGGGCCCCATGGGGGCAATCAGCCCCAGCATTTT. It specifies CASSQGPHGGNQPQHF.

This rearrangement joins TRBV5-1 to TRBJ1-1; 7 bases agree with TRBD1. CDR1 and CDR2 from the germline V gene are SGHRS and YFSETQ. This CDR3 contains 18 residues. Trimming took 4 bases from V and 4 from J; bases not matched to a gene: 19. This CDR3 is CASSPMQFGAGGSTEAFF. The CDR3 DNA reads TGCGCCAGCAGCCCCATGCAGTTCGGGGCAGGGGGGAGCACTGAAGCTTTCTTT. Supplemented by reference TRBV5-1 and TRBJ1-1, the full variable domain reads KAGVTQTPRYLIKTRGQQVTLSCSPISGHRSVSWYQQTPGQGLQFLFEYFSETQRNKGNFPGRFSGRQFSNSRSEMNVSTLELGDSALYLCASSPMQFGAGGSTEAFFGQGTRLTVV.

The CDR3 reads CASIPGTGNYEQYF. For the CDR3, the DNA is TGTGCCAGCATCCCCGGGACAGGCAATTACGAGCAGTACTTC. This chain uses TRBV12-3 or TRBV12-4 with TRBJ2-5; TRBD1 agrees at 8 bases. The tail of the sequence fits TRBJ2-7 better, so the J call may be wrong. This CDR3 contains 14 residues.

This clonotype was recorded a few times. The rearrangement links TRBV20-1 to TRBJ1-1; 7 bases fit TRBD1. The CDR3 is 12 amino acids. V lost 8 bases and J lost 2; bases outside the gene matches: 5. Germline V gene data show CDR1 as DFQATT and CDR2 as SNEGSKA (reference sequence). CDR3 sequence: CSTRQGNTEAFF. The CDR3 DNA sequence: TGCAGTACTCGACAGGGAAACACTGAAGCTTTCTTT.